The rows below give T cell receptor beta chains drawn from one sample of a study of Graves' ophthalmopathy and Graves' hyperthyroidism. TCRdb recomputed calls from the multiplex PCR reads with MiXCR, one row per CDR3 protein. The data hold over a million distinct CDR3 sequences, with less than 45% observed a single time. The sequenced material came from peripheral blood or thyroid tissue (not recorded which). These receptors all stem from an adult man with Graves' hyperthyroidism. The conserved cysteine and the conserved F or W are not part of the CDR3 here.

TRBV24-1,ATSDFRGRAKETQY
TRBV29-1,NIGPTASNYGYT
TRBV6-6,ASTITGVNNSPLH
TRBV10-3,ATSNYTQETQY
TRBV6-5,ASRGQGRGSNQPQH
TRBV20-1,SASDRGTGELF
TRBV6-6,ASSSPTRSGANVLT
TRBV15,ATSSDRVGGYT
TRBV9,ASSVAGVNQPQH
TRBV25-1,ASSIMTLSGESTSRGYEQY
TRBV5-1,ASRSRTANYGYT
TRBV29-1,SVRDRASLSYGYT